The 30 T cell receptor beta chains below all came from one sample that was sequenced in a study of technical replicates of blood from a handful of donors. The data were produced by immunoSEQ multiplex PCR, yet TCRdb's version contains in-frame clones alone and is incomplete. The repertoire consists of more than 90,000 clones, with approximately 95% occurring once and the leading ten covering around 0.3%. Source material: T cells isolated from PBMCs. The receptors originated from a human donor in good health.

This rearrangement joins TRBV6-5 to TRBJ2-1; 8 bases are shared with TRBD1. From germline, CDR1 is MNHEY and CDR2 SVGAGI. The trim removed 10 bases at V and 1 base at J, leaving 6 bases unmatched. CDR3 length equals 14 residues. For the CDR3, the DNA is TGTGCCACCTATACAGGGGGTTCCTACAATGAGCAGTTCTTC. Translated, it gives CATYTGGSYNEQFF.

J is TRBJ2-2 and V is TRBV11-2; D remains ambiguous. Germline V gene data show CDR1 as SGHAT and CDR2 as FQNNGV. The CDR3 consists of 11 residues. Deletions cut 5 bases from V and 9 bases from J, with 7 bases between. CDR3 protein: CASSLSRELFF. The CDR3 DNA sequence: TGTGCCAGCAGCCTTAGCCGGGAGCTGTTTTTT. The full variable domain, with the rest looked up from reference TRBV11-2 and TRBJ2-2, is EAGVAQSPRYKIIEKRQSVAFWCNPISGHATLYWYQQILGQGPKLLIQFQNNGVVDDSQLPKDRFSAERLKGVDSTLKIQPAKLEDSAVYLCASSLSRELFFGEGSRLTVL.

The gene calls are TRBV19 and TRBJ2-4; TRBD1 aligns across 8 bases. Germline CDR1 is LNHDA and CDR2 is SQIVND (reference sequence). V lost 3 bases and J lost 10; bases outside the gene matches: 8. CDR3 length: 14 amino acids. CDR3 bases: TGTGCCAGTAGTATTGGACAGGGAGGAGGAATTCAGTACTTC. Translated, it gives CASSIGQGGGIQYF.

The chain joins TRBV18 to TRBJ2-4; 10 bases are shared with TRBD1. Trimming removed 2 bases from V and 8 bases from J; junction bases left unmatched: 3. The CDR3 is made up of 14 amino acids. Germline V gives CDR1 KGHSH, CDR2 LQKENI. The CDR3 nucleotides are TGTGCCAGCTCACCAGTCGGACAGGGGGACATTCAGTACTTC. Translated: CASSPVGQGDIQYF.

The chain joins TRBV9 to TRBJ1-1; 9 bases align to TRBD1. V shed 0 bases and J 5 bases; nucleotides not matched to a gene: 11. Germline V gives CDR1 SGDLS, CDR2 YYNGEE. The CDR3 spans 17 residues. The CDR3 nucleotides read TGTGCCAGCAGCGTAGGTCACCCGGGACAGGGTTATACTGAAGCTTTCTTT. Translation: CASSVGHPGQGYTEAFF.

The chain has TRBV9 and TRBJ1-4; no clear D. Germline-derived CDR1 and CDR2 are SGDLS and YYNGEE. The CDR3 extends over 15 amino acids. The V and J ends lost 0 bases and 0 bases respectively, with 6 bases between them. CDR3 in amino acids: CASSVESTTNEKLFF. The CDR3 coding sequence is TGTGCCAGCAGCGTAGAATCTACAACTAATGAAAAACTGTTTTTT.

The chain combines TRBV10-3 with TRBJ1-2; D might be TRBD1 (6 bases). The V gene lost 4 bases and the J gene lost 4 bases, with 13 bases spanning the gap. This CDR3 is 14 amino acids long. Germline V gene lookup returns CDR1 ENHRY and CDR2 SYGVKD. The CDR3 sequence: CAISVHRDLYGYTF. CDR3 DNA: TGTGCCATCAGTGTTCACAGGGATCTCTATGGCTACACCTTC.

This chain joins TRBV9 and TRBJ1-4, with D possibly being TRBD1 (5 bases). Trimming took off 0 bases at V and 6 bases at J, with 12 bases between the two ends. The germline V gene has CDR1 SGDLS and CDR2 YYNGEE. The CDR3 runs to 15 residues. For the CDR3, the DNA is TGTGCCAGCAGCGTAGAAGGGGTTCGTGATGAAAAACTGTTTTTT. Translating gives CASSVEGVRDEKLFF.

This rearrangement joins TRBV9 to TRBJ2-7, with D possibly TRBD2 on 6 matching bases. Germline V gene sequence: CDR1 SGDLS, CDR2 YYNGEE. The V gene lost 1 base and the J gene lost 2 bases, with 10 bases spanning the gap. The CDR3 loop spans 14 amino acids. As DNA, the CDR3 is TGTGCCAGCAGCGTATGGGGGGACCCCTACGAGCAGTACTTC. It is translated as CASSVWGDPYEQYF.

The rearrangement uses TRBV30 and TRBJ2-7, with 7 nucleotides matching TRBD2. Germline CDR1 GTSNPN, CDR2 SVGIG (reference sequence). The length of the CDR3 is 16 residues. V lost 0 bases to trimming and J lost 0 bases; unmatched junction nucleotides: 8. CDR3 coding DNA: TGTGCCTGGAGTGTACTGGGGCTAGCGGCCTCCTACGAGCAGTACTTC. It is translated as CAWSVLGLAASYEQYF. Together with reference TRBV30 and TRBJ2-7, the CDR3 gives the full variable domain: SQTIHQWPATLVQPVGSPLSLECTVEGTSNPNLYWYRQAAGRGLQLLFYSVGIGQISSEVPQNLSASRPQDRQFILSSKKLLLSDSGFYLCAWSVLGLAASYEQYFGPGTRLTVT.

The chain is built from TRBV27 and TRBJ1-4, with 11 positions matching TRBD1. CDR3 length: 20 amino acids. The junction had 17 bases not matched to a gene; V was cut back by 2 bases and J by 6 bases. The germline CDR1 and CDR2 sequences are MNHEY and SMNVEV (reference sequence). The CDR3 sequence is CASSLPTSGTGGGLDEKLFF. CDR3 DNA: TGTGCCAGCAGTTTACCCACGTCCGGGACAGGGGGGGGTTTAGATGAAAAACTGTTTTTT.

The rearrangement uses TRBV5-1 and TRBJ1-1; TRBD1 matches 7 bases. Trimming cost V 3 bases and J 5 bases; bases outside gene matches: 13. The CDR3 sequence is 16 residues long. The germline V gene has CDR1 SGHRS and CDR2 YFSETQ. The CDR3 DNA follows: TGCGCCAGCAGCTCCAACCCGGACAGGCCGGAGACTGAAGCTTTCTTT. Its translation is CASSSNPDRPETEAFF.

This chain uses TRBV7-3 with TRBJ2-1; D not resolved. The CDR3 is 14 amino acids. Germline-derived CDR1 and CDR2 are SGHTA and FQGTGA. V was shortened by 5 bases and J by 8 bases, with 16 bases between the two germline ends. CDR3 nucleotide sequence: TGTGCCAGCAGCACGGCTGAGGAGAATTATGAGCAGTTCTTC. It yields the protein CASSTAEENYEQFF.

This chain links TRBV19 with TRBJ2-1, with a weak D call TRBD2 (6 bases). The germline V gene has CDR1 LNHDA and CDR2 SQIVND (reference sequence). The CDR3 spans 14 residues. The V end lost 2 bases, the J end lost 10 bases, and 15 bases lay between the germline ends. CDR3 bases: TGTGCCAGTAGTATAACGGGAGAATCTGGGGAGCAGTTCTTC. Translated, it gives CASSITGESGEQFF.

The chain uses TRBV28 and TRBJ2-3; 7 bases agree with TRBD1. V was clipped by 3 bases and J by 5 bases; unmatched bases: 8. The germline CDR1 and CDR2 sequences are MDHEN and SYDVKM. This CDR3 spans 15 amino acids. Written as DNA, the CDR3 is TGTGCCAGCAGTTTCGAGGGGGCAGTGGGAGATACGCAGTATTTT. Protein sequence: CASSFEGAVGDTQYF.

Only one count was recorded for this clone. This chain uses TRBV7-8 with TRBJ2-7, with D tentatively TRBD2 (5 bases). Per germline, CDR1 SGHVS and CDR2 FQNEAQ. V lost 4 bases and J lost 6, with 7 bases in between. The CDR3 extends over 11 amino acids. CDR3 in amino acids: CASSSSFEQYF. The DNA for the CDR3 is TGTGCCAGCAGCTCTAGCTTCGAGCAGTACTTC.

This sequence joins TRBV13 and TRBJ2-1; 7 bases are shared with TRBD1. V shed 5 bases, J shed 10 bases, and the junction held 5 bases outside the gene matches. The CDR3 spans 12 residues. CDR1 is PRHDT, CDR2 FYEKMQ, per germline (reference sequence). CDR3 in DNA: TGTGCCAGCAGCGGAGACAGGGTCGAGCAGTTCTTC. This codes for CASSGDRVEQFF.

This clone showed up just a few times. CDR3 sequence reads: CASSQVSGGQRTYGYTF. The CDR3 bases are TGTGCCAGCAGCCAAGTCTCTGGAGGGCAGAGGACCTATGGCTACACCTTC. The chain has TRBV14 and TRBJ1-2; no definite D call. Germline-derived CDR1 and CDR2 are SGHDN and FVKESK. This CDR3 is built from 17 residues. Trimming removed 1 base at V and 4 bases at J, with 19 bases between.

This clone was observed a single time. This chain joins TRBV27 and TRBJ2-7; possibly TRBD1 for D (6 bases). Germline V gives CDR1 MNHEY, CDR2 SMNVEV (reference sequence). The CDR3 length is 14 residues. Trimming pared 5 bases from V and 0 bases from J, leaving 11 bases between. CDR3 coding DNA: TGTGCCAGCAGTAACAGGGTTAGCTCCTACGAGCAGTACTTC. Translated: CASSNRVSSYEQYF.

J is TRBJ1-1 and V is TRBV6-5; 7 bases map to TRBD1. This CDR3 region has 15 residues. CDR1 and CDR2 (germline): MNHEY, SVGAGI. J was trimmed by 5 bases and V by 0 bases; bases with no gene match: 6. The CDR3 DNA reads TGTGCCAGCAGTTACTCGATAGGGGGCCAGACTGAAGCTTTCTTT. Its protein is CASSYSIGGQTEAFF.

V gene TRBV21-1 combines with J gene TRBJ1-1; TRBD1, the D gene given by the table, was not confirmed from the DNA. TRBV21-1 has pseudogene status. The CDR3 has 15 residues. The CDR3 region has the DNA TGTGCCAGCAGCAAGAACAGGGGGAGGAACACTGAAGCTTTCTTT. This codes for CASSKNRGRNTEAFF.

Here the CDR3 reads CASIQGGTEAFF. The CDR3 DNA follows: TGTGCCTCTATCCAGGGAGGCACTGAAGCTTTCTTT. The chain is built from TRBV6-1 and TRBJ1-1; D might be TRBD1 (5 bases). Germline lookup yields CDR1 MNHNS and CDR2 SASEGT. Trimming left V 11 bases short and J 4 bases short, with 14 bases between. This CDR3 spans 12 amino acids.

The V call is TRBV6-5, the J call TRBJ1-1; D call uncertain. CDR1 and CDR2 from the germline V gene are MNHEY and SVGAGI. The V gene lost 0 bases and the J gene lost 3 bases, with 14 bases spanning the gap. The CDR3 loop spans 16 amino acids. Here the CDR3 DNA reads TGTGCCAGCAGTTACTCGAAGGCCACTCGGGACACTGAAGCTTTCTTT. It encodes CASSYSKATRDTEAFF.

The chain recombines TRBV5-4 with TRBJ1-2; D is unclear. Germline values: CDR1 SGHNT, CDR2 YYREEE (reference sequence). This CDR3 spans 15 amino acids. V gave up 1 base and J gave up 2 bases, with 12 bases separating them. For the CDR3, the DNA is TGTGCCAGCAGCTTGAATGGGCCCCAGAACTATGGCTACACCTTC. This gives the protein CASSLNGPQNYGYTF. The variable domain in full, with the rest retrieved from reference TRBV5-4 and TRBJ1-2, is ETGVTQSPTHLIKTRGQQVTLRCSSQSGHNTVSWYQQALGQGPQFIFQYYREEENGRGNFPPRFSGLQFPNYSSELNVNALELDDSALYLCASSLNGPQNYGYTFGSGTRLTVV.

The rearrangement uses TRBV30 and TRBJ2-7, with D maybe TRBD1 (6 bases). Germline V gives CDR1 GTSNPN, CDR2 SVGIG (reference sequence). Trimming removed 4 bases at V and 2 bases at J, with 18 bases between. This CDR3 spans 15 amino acids. The CDR3 sequence: CAWTQMGAIPYEQYF. CDR3 coding DNA: TGTGCCTGGACTCAAATGGGGGCGATACCCTACGAGCAGTACTTC.

The chain carries TRBV6-1 and TRBJ2-3; tentative D call: TRBD2 (6 bases). The CDR3 runs 12 residues. Per the germline V gene, CDR1 is MNHNS and CDR2 is SASEGT. The V and J ends lost 7 bases and 5 bases respectively, with 10 bases between them. The CDR3 nucleotides read TGTGCCAGCACCTTGGGAGGAGATACGCAGTATTTT. This codes for CASTLGGDTQYF.

The CDR3: CASGPRGYNEQFF. In nucleotides, the CDR3 is TGTGCCAGCGGCCCCAGGGGGTACAATGAGCAGTTCTTC. The V gene is TRBV7-2, the J gene TRBJ2-1; 7 nucleotides line up with TRBD1. CDR3 length equals 13 residues. CDR1 SGHTA and CDR2 FQGNSA come from the germline V gene. V trimming: 8 bases; J trimming: 4 bases; junction bases outside the gene matches: 5.

V and J are TRBV4-2 and TRBJ1-3; 8 bases map to TRBD1. The CDR3 is 18 amino acids. Germline CDR1 reads LGHNA; CDR2 reads YNFKEQ. Trimming took 0 bases from V and 0 from J; bases not matched to a gene: 7. CDR3 in amino acids: CASSQDATGDFSGNTIYF. CDR3 coding DNA: TGTGCCAGCAGCCAAGATGCGACAGGGGATTTCTCTGGAAACACCATATATTTT.

The rearrangement links TRBV7-8 to TRBJ2-5; D gene unclear. Trimming cost V 0 bases and J 4 bases, with 6 bases left between them. Germline loops: CDR1 SGHVS, CDR2 FQNEAQ. The CDR3 spans 13 residues. CDR3 coding DNA: TGTGCCAGCAGCTTAGCTTCGTTAGAGACCCAGTACTTC. Its translation: CASSLASLETQYF.

As regards this clone: Different DNA sequences within this sample yield the same CDR3. The chain combines TRBV18 with TRBJ2-7; tentative D call: TRBD1 (5 bases). Trimming stripped 4 bases from V and 1 base from J, with 8 bases between. The CDR3 is 13 residues long. Germline CDR1 reads KGHSH; CDR2 reads LQKENI. The CDR3 is CASSLSGSYEQYF. For the CDR3, the DNA is TGTGCCAGCTCACTGTCAGGGTCCTACGAGCAGTACTTC.